Shown below are 16 T cell receptor beta chains from a single sample sequenced in a study of cytotoxic CD8 clonotypes in ibrutinib-treated CLL. Produced via immunoSEQ multiplex PCR; TCRdb's table is partial and in-frame only. The data show over 30,000 clones, approximately 71% seen once. Material: PBMCs, obtained at disease progression, from a patient treated with ibrutinib. The receptors come from a human donor with chronic lymphocytic leukemia.

The genes are TRBV19 and TRBJ1-5; D gene uncertain. The CDR3 loop spans 15 amino acids. The germline V and J ends were trimmed by 9 bases and 0 bases, with 15 bases remaining between them. CDR1 is LNHDA and CDR2 is SQIVND in the germline V gene (reference sequence). This CDR3 reads CASQPPTPSNQPQHF. CDR3 coding DNA: TGTGCCAGCCAACCCCCGACACCTAGCAATCAGCCCCAGCATTTT.

The chain couples TRBV6-1 to TRBJ2-7; D possibly matches TRBD1 or TRBD2 (5 bases each). The germline CDR1 and CDR2 sequences are MNHNS and SASEGT. V was clipped by 5 bases and J by 4 bases, with 15 bases between them. This CDR3 is built from 14 residues. CDR3 DNA: TGTGCCAGCAGTCCCGAGAGGGGATGGTACGAGCAGTACTTC. Translation: CASSPERGWYEQYF.

V and J are TRBV7-9 and TRBJ2-5; D is perhaps TRBD2 (6 bases). CDR1 and CDR2 from the germline V gene are SEHNR and FQNEAQ (reference sequence). Trimming cost V 2 bases and J 5 bases, with 15 bases left between them. CDR3 length equals 15 residues. The CDR3 region has the DNA TGTGCCAGCAGCTTACCCCTAGCGTTAGCGGAGACCCAGTACTTC. Amino acids: CASSLPLALAETQYF.

The chain links TRBV6-5 to TRBJ2-1, with 11 bases identical to TRBD2. CDR1 MNHEY and CDR2 SVGAGI come from the germline V gene. The CDR3 has 14 amino acids. Trimming removed 6 bases from V and 9 bases from J; junction bases left unmatched: 7. The CDR3 DNA sequence: TGTGCCAGCAGAAATAGCGGGGGGGGAGGTGAGCAGTTCTTC. Amino acid sequence: CASRNSGGGGEQFF.

The V gene is TRBV11-2, the J gene TRBJ2-1, with D possibly matching TRBD1 (6 bases). The V end was cut by 1 base, the J end by 8 bases, with 6 bases between. Germline CDR1 is SGHAT and CDR2 is FQNNGV. CDR3 size: 12 residues. CDR3 in DNA: TGTGCCAGCAGCTTAGCAGGGGATGAGCAGTTCTTC. It codes for CASSLAGDEQFF.

The chain links TRBV27 to TRBJ1-1; the D is unclear. The CDR3 extends over 16 amino acids. Germline lookup yields CDR1 MNHEY and CDR2 SMNVEV (reference sequence). The V and J ends lost 5 bases and 0 bases respectively, with 16 bases between them. CDR3 in DNA: TGTGCCAGCAGTCCAATACGTCGGGCGGTGAACACTGAAGCTTTCTTT. Amino acids: CASSPIRRAVNTEAFF.

This clone was seen a single time. The gene calls are TRBV9 and TRBJ2-6; 9 bases are a match to TRBD1. The CDR3 totals 20 residues. CDR1 is SGDLS, CDR2 YYNGEE, per germline. V lost 2 bases to trimming and J lost 0 bases; unmatched junction nucleotides: 12. The CDR3 bases are TGTGCCAGCAGCGTTGACTTAGGACAGGGGAGAACCTCTGGGGCCAACGTCCTGACTTTC. This translates into CASSVDLGQGRTSGANVLTF.

The rearrangement joins TRBV28 to TRBJ2-2; D unclear. This CDR3 has 14 residues. Germline loops: CDR1 MDHEN, CDR2 SYDVKM. V lost 7 bases to trimming and J lost 7 bases, with 16 bases between them. The CDR3 here is CASTPPGGRGELFF. For the CDR3, the DNA is TGTGCCAGCACCCCCCCCGGTGGACGCGGGGAGCTGTTTTTT.

The CDR3 bases are TGTGCCAGCAGCATGGGCGGGAGTCAAAATGAGCAGTTCTTC. Protein product: CASSMGGSQNEQFF. The J gene is TRBJ2-1, the V gene TRBV7-2, with 7 bases fitting TRBD2. V gave up 5 bases and J gave up 7 bases; unmatched junction bases: 8. Germline assignment: CDR1 SGHTA and CDR2 FQGNSA. The CDR3 sequence is 14 residues long.

The V and J genes are TRBV2 and TRBJ2-7; possible D gene TRBD2, 7 bases. Germline CDR1 is SNHLY and CDR2 is FYNNEI. There are 15 residues in the CDR3. Trimming shortened V by 6 bases and J by 6 bases, and 21 bases separated the two germline ends. The CDR3 reads CASRARDIRTSEQYF. CDR3 sequence (DNA): TGTGCCAGCAGGGCAAGGGACATCAGGACTAGCGAGCAGTACTTC.

The chain combines TRBV6-5 with TRBJ2-7, with 8 positions matching TRBD2. CDR3 length: 14 residues. Germline V lookup: CDR1 MNHEY, CDR2 SVGAGI. Germline trimming cut 2 bases from V and 3 bases from J; bases unmatched to any gene: 3. DNA for the CDR3: TGTGCCAGCAGTTACACCGGGACTAGCTACGAGCAGTACTTC. This encodes CASSYTGTSYEQYF.

The rearrangement joins TRBV9 to TRBJ2-7, with D tentatively TRBD1 (5 bases). The germline V gene has CDR1 SGDLS and CDR2 YYNGEE. V was trimmed by 0 bases and J by 5 bases, leaving 9 bases between them. The CDR3 length is 13 residues. The CDR3 here is CASSVVTGDEQYF. The CDR3 DNA follows: TGTGCCAGCAGCGTAGTAACAGGAGACGAGCAGTACTTC.

J is TRBJ2-3 and V is TRBV6-4; TRBD2 matches at 7 bases. Trimming took 2 bases from V and 4 from J; bases not matched to a gene: 6. The CDR3 runs 15 residues. CDR1 is MRHNA, CDR2 SNTAGT, per germline. CDR3 coding DNA: TGTGCCAGCAGTGACGAGGCGGGAGAGGCAGATACGCAGTATTTT. This sequence encodes CASSDEAGEADTQYF.

In its sample, this clone was seen a few times. V is TRBV18 and J is TRBJ2-1; D is possibly TRBD1 (6 bases). CDR1 is KGHSH and CDR2 is LQKENI in the germline V gene. This CDR3 spans 15 amino acids. The V end lost 6 bases, the J end lost 8 bases, and 20 bases lay between the germline ends. CDR3 DNA: TGTGCCAGCTCTCTATCCTCCACAGGGCTGGATGAGCAGTTCTTC. Residues: CASSLSSTGLDEQFF. Combining the CDR3 with reference TRBV18 and TRBJ2-1 gives the whole variable domain NAGVMQNPRHLVRRRGQEARLRCSPMKGHSHVYWYRQLPEEGLKFMVYLQKENIIDESGMPKERFSAEFPKEGPSILRIQQVVRGDSAAYFCASSLSSTGLDEQFFGPGTRLTVL.

The chain employs TRBV27 and TRBJ1-5; D remains ambiguous. The CDR3 runs to 13 residues. Germline V gene lookup returns CDR1 MNHEY and CDR2 SMNVEV (reference sequence). V lost 6 bases and J lost 4, with 10 bases in between. CDR3 region: CASRRDRNQPQHF. In nucleotides, the CDR3 is TGTGCCAGCAGACGAGACCGGAATCAGCCCCAGCATTTT.

V and J are TRBV15 and TRBJ2-3; 12 bases map to TRBD1. CDR3 size: 17 residues. Germline CDR1 LNHNV, CDR2 YYDKDF (reference sequence). After removal of 3 bases from V and 4 bases from J, the junction contained 8 bases not matched to a gene. In DNA, the CDR3 is TGTGCCACCAGCAGGGGGACAGGGGGCTTCGGGGCAGATACGCAGTATTTT. Translated: CATSRGTGGFGADTQYF.